Detailed here is one T cell receptor (beta chain). Its antigen is currently unknown. The data derive from a study of graft-versus-host responses after intestinal transplantation. Overall study: All recipients were transplanted with multivisceral, liver-intestinal, or isolated intestinal grafts.

The V segment lost 4 bases and the J segment 9 bases; nucleotides outside the gene matches: 12. The CDR3 length is 15 residues. Germline values: CDR1 GTSNPN, CDR2 SVGIG (reference sequence). Here immunoSEQ multiplex PCR was the method, and the copy in TCRdb shows in-frame clones only, minus some. The sample lists 120,000 or so clones; around 95% were seen once. The sequencing used unstimulated CD8+ T cells sorted from spleen or lymph node cells, collected before intestinal transplant. This receptor was obtained from a human donor who received an intestinal transplant. The genes are TRBV30 and TRBJ2-1, with 10 bases fitting TRBD2. The CDR3 sequence: CAWNSGRARISEQFF. The DNA of the CDR3 is TGTGCCTGGAACAGCGGGAGGGCCCGAATCAGTGAGCAGTTCTTC.